What follows are 9 T cell receptor beta chains derived from one specimen sequenced in a study of blood T cells in healthy people across ages. Then a second PCR, running roughly 6 to 12 cycles, was carried out with a sample-barcoded 5' primer and a J-beta primer mix. MiXCR was run by TCRdb on the 5' RACE reads, yielding one entry per CDR3 protein. The sample holds roughly 570,000 distinct CDR3 sequences, roughly 29% seen once. The sequencing input was blood. The source is an older woman in good health.

This clonotype was observed a handful of times. V usage is TRBV7-2 and J usage is TRBJ2-7; D gene ambiguous. Per germline, CDR1 SGHTA and CDR2 FQGNSA. The CDR3 extends over 13 amino acids. The V gene lost 4 bases and the J gene lost 2 bases, with 9 bases spanning the gap. The CDR3 reads CASSSQRAYEQYF. The CDR3 DNA reads TGTGCCAGCAGCTCCCAAAGGGCCTACGAGCAGTACTTC.

This clonotype was seen more than once but under ten times. The V call is TRBV7-9, the J call TRBJ1-4; TRBD1 matches 11 bases. V shed 5 bases, J shed 5 bases, and the junction held 10 bases outside the gene matches. Per germline, CDR1 SEHNR and CDR2 FQNEAQ (reference sequence). This CDR3 has 17 amino acids. The DNA for the CDR3 is TGTGCCAGCAGCACTTCAGACCGGGACAGGGGGAATGAAAAACTGTTTTTT. The encoded protein is CASSTSDRDRGNEKLFF.

This sequence joins TRBV27 and TRBJ1-1; no clear D gene. This CDR3 has 12 amino acids. Trimming left V 6 bases short and J 11 bases short, with 16 bases between. In germline, CDR1 is MNHEY, CDR2 SMNVEV (reference sequence). The CDR3 loop reads CASSDRKEGAFF. The CDR3 region has the DNA TGTGCCAGCAGCGACCGTAAAGAGGGCGCTTTCTTT.

The table lists this clonotype with a few counts. In DNA, the CDR3 is TGCGCCAGCAGCCAAGATGGGGACAGACCCCTCCACTTT. Translation gives CASSQDGDRPLHF. The chain carries TRBV4-3 and TRBJ1-6; 7 positions agree with TRBD1. The CDR3 loop spans 13 amino acids. With 0 bases clipped from V and 12 bases from J, the junction kept 2 bases outside the gene matches. Germline CDR1 reads LGHNA; CDR2 reads YSLEER.

This chain connects TRBV7-2 to TRBJ1-2; TRBD1 is a possible D gene (5 bases). Germline CDR1 reads SGHTA; CDR2 reads FQGNSA. Trimming took off 1 base at V and 6 bases at J, with 15 bases between the two ends. The length of the CDR3 is 15 residues. Here the CDR3 reads CASSLVSPGVNGYTF. The DNA of the CDR3 is TGTGCCAGCAGCTTAGTATCGCCGGGGGTGAATGGCTACACCTTC.

The V and J genes are TRBV4-3 and TRBJ1-3; D is undetermined. The CDR3 has 15 amino acids. V was trimmed by 4 bases and J by 1 base, leaving 11 bases between them. CDR1 is LGHNA, CDR2 YSLEER, per germline. The CDR3 nucleotides are TGCGCCAGCAGCCCCTGGTCGGCTTCTGGAAACACCATATATTTT. This encodes CASSPWSASGNTIYF.

This clonotype was picked up a small number of times. The chain couples TRBV7-2 to TRBJ2-5; possibly TRBD1 or TRBD2 for D (5 bases each). Germline values: CDR1 SGHTA, CDR2 FQGNSA. The V end was cut by 5 bases, the J end by 11 bases, with 12 bases between. The CDR3 loop spans 11 amino acids. Here the CDR3 DNA reads TGTGCCAGCAGCCCGGTGGGGGAGCAGTACTTC. Encoded protein: CASSPVGEQYF.

V gene TRBV7-3 combines with J gene TRBJ1-2, with 7 bases identical to TRBD1. This CDR3 has 16 residues. From germline, CDR1 is SGHTA and CDR2 FQGTGA. Trimming removed 5 bases from V and 0 bases from J; junction bases left unmatched: 9. The CDR3 region has the DNA TGTGCCAGCAGCCTCCCGGGACAGCTCTCTAACTATGGCTACACCTTC. It specifies CASSLPGQLSNYGYTF.

J is TRBJ2-3 and V is TRBV5-1; tentatively, D is TRBD2 (6 bases). Germline V lookup: CDR1 SGHRS, CDR2 YFSETQ. This CDR3 is 15 amino acids long. V shed 5 bases and J shed 3 bases, with 16 bases lying between them. The chain's CDR3 is CASRAGGSSTDTQYF. As DNA, the CDR3 is TGCGCCAGCAGGGCTGGGGGGTCGTCAACAGATACGCAGTATTTT.